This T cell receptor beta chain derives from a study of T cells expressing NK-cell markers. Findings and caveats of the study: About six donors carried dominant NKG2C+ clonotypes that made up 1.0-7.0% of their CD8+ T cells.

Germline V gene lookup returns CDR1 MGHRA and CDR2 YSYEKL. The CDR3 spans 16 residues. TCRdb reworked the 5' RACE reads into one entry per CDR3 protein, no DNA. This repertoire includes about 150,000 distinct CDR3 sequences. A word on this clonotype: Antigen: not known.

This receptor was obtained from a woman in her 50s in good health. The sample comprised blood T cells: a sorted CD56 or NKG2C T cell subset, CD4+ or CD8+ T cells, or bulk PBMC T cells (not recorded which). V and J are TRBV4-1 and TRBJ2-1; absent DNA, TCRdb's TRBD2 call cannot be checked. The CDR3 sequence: CASSRGTSGMTYEQFF.